This record looks at one TCR beta chain sequence and its context. The antigen remains unidentified. CDR1 and CDR2 from the germline V gene are LGHNA and YNFKEQ. The CDR3 is made up of 16 amino acids. V was pared by 1 base and J by 8 bases, with 18 bases between. These data come from a study of T cells in localized non-small cell lung cancer. Study outcomes and limitations: Higher T cell density in the blood was associated with longer overall survival, whereas higher adjacent-lung clonality associated with shorter survival. For the top 100 tumor clones, a median roughly 56 also appeared in adjacent lung. Uninvolved adjacent lung showed the highest T cell clonality, exceeding tumor.

TCRdb's table, derived via immunoSEQ multiplex PCR, lists solely in-frame clones and lacks some. The table includes about 40,000 clones, roughly 90% detected once. The sequence derives from a woman aged 35-70 years with stage II lung adenocarcinoma. The V call is TRBV4-2, the J call TRBJ2-1; tentative D call: TRBD1 (5 bases). The input for sequencing was PBMCs, taken before any cancer treatment. CDR3 region: CASSQVGQGPTDEQFF. Here the CDR3 DNA reads TGTGCCAGCAGCCAAGTCGGCCAGGGCCCAACCGATGAGCAGTTCTTC.